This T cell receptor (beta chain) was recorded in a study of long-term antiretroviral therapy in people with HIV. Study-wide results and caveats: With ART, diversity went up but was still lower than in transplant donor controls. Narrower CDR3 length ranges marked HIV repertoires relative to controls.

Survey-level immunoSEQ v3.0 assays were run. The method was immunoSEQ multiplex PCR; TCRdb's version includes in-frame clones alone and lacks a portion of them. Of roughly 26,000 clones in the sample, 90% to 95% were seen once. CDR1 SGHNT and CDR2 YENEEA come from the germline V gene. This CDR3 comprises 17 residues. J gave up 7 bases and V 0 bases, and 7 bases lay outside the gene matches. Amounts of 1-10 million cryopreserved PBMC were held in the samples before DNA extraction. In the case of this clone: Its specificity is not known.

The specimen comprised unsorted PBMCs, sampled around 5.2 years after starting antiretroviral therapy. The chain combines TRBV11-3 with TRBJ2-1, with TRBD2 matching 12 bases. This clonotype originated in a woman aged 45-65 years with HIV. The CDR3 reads CASSLDGSSGRGNEQFF. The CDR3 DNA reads TGTGCCAGCAGCTTAGATGGATCTAGCGGGAGGGGTAATGAGCAGTTCTTC.